This entry describes one T cell receptor (beta chain). Per the study methods: Nucleated cell counts were estimated from reference gene primer amplification. Some clones are missing from TCRdb's copy, which holds only in-frame ones; the method was immunoSEQ multiplex PCR. V and J calls plus clone size are reproduced from that table; the DNA served to infer D and trimming. Of 140,000 to 150,000 clones detected, 70% to 90% appear once; the ten largest clones hold more than 3.5%. Germline CDR1 MNHEY, CDR2 SVGAGI. The CDR3 contains 15 residues. V lost 6 bases to trimming and J lost 0 bases, with 13 bases between them. The data stem from a study of blood T cell repertoires in COVID-19. The study drew participants aged about 18 to 89 years from about two dozen US areas. Donors in Cohort 3 counted as recovered after two negative PCRs, clearance, or symptom resolution.

This sequence originates from a man aged 50-60 years who had recovered from COVID-19. The source material was PBMCs or T cells enriched from blood (not recorded which). The chain couples TRBV6-5 to TRBJ2-3; tentatively, D is TRBD2 (6 bases). The CDR3 here is CASRISGSSTDTQYF. As DNA, the CDR3 is TGTGCCAGCAGAATTAGCGGCTCTAGCACAGATACGCAGTATTTT.